The 22 T cell receptor beta chains listed next were all sequenced from one sample in a study of circulating CD8 cells and anti-PD-1 response in melanoma (dated by TCRdb to the early 2020s). Sequencing used a NextSeq 500. TCR libraries were prepared from about 15 ng of total RNA with the QIAseq Immune Repertoire RNA Library Kit, Human TCR Panel. The public reads were reanalyzed by TCRdb: fastp trimming at Q25, MiXCR alignment, in-frame beta chains only. Identical CDR3 protein sequences are pooled into one entry, listed with their most common genes and DNA. This sample comprises 2,300 or so distinct CDR3 sequences, 6.5% to 8% of them detected only once. About 2.9% of the sample belongs to the ten largest clones. A BD FACSAria II cell sorter was used to sort four subsets, defined by PD-1 and/or TIGIT, from live CD3+CD8+TCRalphabeta+ cells. Sequenced material: CD8+ T cells from PBMCs, taken at baseline or after one month of anti-PD-1 therapy (not recorded which). The receptors here all came from a human donor with melanoma.

The sample holds a few counts of this clonotype. The chain has TRBV29-1 and TRBJ1-2; D perhaps matches TRBD1 (6 bases). Germline assignment: CDR1 SQVTM and CDR2 ANQGSEA. With 3 bases removed from V and 5 bases from J, the gap between germline ends came to 7 bases. The CDR3 covers 11 residues. CDR3 sequence (DNA): TGCAGCGTTGATCAGGGGTATGGCTACACCTTC. This encodes CSVDQGYGYTF.

V is TRBV3-1 and J is TRBJ2-7; TRBD2 is a possible D gene (6 bases). The CDR3 runs 14 residues. V was clipped by 3 bases and J by 6 bases, with 15 bases between them. Looked up from germline, CDR1 is LGHDT and CDR2 is YNNKEL (reference sequence). The CDR3 nucleotides are TGTGCCAGCAGCCAGGGGACTGGCATGGGCGAGCAGTACTTC. Protein product: CASSQGTGMGEQYF.

Sample share makes this clonotype medium-sized (0.01 to 0.1%). The chain joins TRBV21-1 to TRBJ1-5. TRBV21-1 is a known pseudogene. The CDR3 is made up of 13 amino acids. CDR3 DNA: TGTGCCAGCAGCATCGGTAGCAATCAGCCCCAGCATTTT. Amino acid sequence: CASSIGSNQPQHF.

Within the sample, this clonotype is medium-sized. The chain links TRBV9 to TRBJ2-7, with 10 positions matching TRBD2. V shed 4 bases, J shed 0 bases, and the junction held 4 bases outside the gene matches. CDR1 is SGDLS and CDR2 is YYNGEE in the germline V gene. The CDR3 is 15 residues long. CDR3 region: CASSISGGDSYEQYF. The CDR3 DNA follows: TGTGCCAGCAGCATCAGCGGGGGGGACTCCTACGAGCAGTACTTC.

This clonotype was counted a few times. The J gene is TRBJ2-4, the V gene TRBV28; D possibly corresponds to TRBD1 (5 bases). Germline-derived CDR1 and CDR2 are MDHEN and SYDVKM. Trimming pared 2 bases from V and 2 bases from J, leaving 13 bases between. The CDR3 covers 16 residues. CDR3 nucleotides: TGTGCCAGCAGTTTAGATGAGGACACCTCCAAAAACATTCAGTACTTC. Translated, it gives CASSLDEDTSKNIQYF. Combining the CDR3 with reference TRBV28 and TRBJ2-4 gives the whole variable domain DVKVTQSSRYLVKRTGEKVFLECVQDMDHENMFWYRQDPGLGLRLIYFSYDVKMKEKGDIPEGYSVSREKKERFSLILESASTNQTSMYLCASSLDEDTSKNIQYFGAGTRLSVL.

By sample share, this clonotype is medium-sized. This chain joins TRBV5-5 and TRBJ2-7; D call uncertain. The CDR3 runs 11 residues. The V end lost 2 bases, the J end lost 2 bases, and 2 bases lay between the germline ends. CDR1 is SGHKS and CDR2 is YYEKEE in the germline V gene (reference sequence). The CDR3 coding sequence is TGTGCCAGCAGCTTAACCTACGAGCAGTACTTC. Translation: CASSLTYEQYF.

This clonotype is termed medium-sized (0.01 to 0.1%). J is TRBJ2-1 and V is TRBV19; 7 bases are a match to TRBD2. CDR1 is LNHDA and CDR2 is SQIVND in the germline V gene (reference sequence). The CDR3 spans 16 residues. With 4 bases clipped from V and 4 bases from J, the junction kept 10 bases outside the gene matches. CDR3 loop: CASSRGGLVGYNEQFF. For the CDR3, the DNA is TGTGCCAGTAGTAGGGGGGGACTCGTCGGGTACAATGAGCAGTTCTTC.

By sample share, this clonotype is medium-sized. This chain connects TRBV29-1 to TRBJ2-3, with D unresolved. The germline V gene has CDR1 SQVTM and CDR2 ANQGSEA. Between the trimmed V and J ends, which lost 0 bases and 5 bases, there was a span of 9 bases. This CDR3 is 13 amino acids long. CDR3 residues: CSVEEPPGDTQYF. CDR3 nucleotide sequence: TGCAGCGTTGAAGAACCCCCTGGAGATACGCAGTATTTT.

This chain links TRBV28 with TRBJ2-5, with D perhaps matching TRBD1 or TRBD2 (5 bases each). The J call may be incorrect, as the DNA end agrees better with TRBJ2-7. Germline V lookup: CDR1 MDHEN, CDR2 SYDVKM. This CDR3 is 16 amino acids long. DNA of the CDR3: TGTGCCAGCAGCTCTGGAAGGGACCCCAGCTCCTACGAGCAGTACTTC. It yields the protein CASSSGRDPSSYEQYF.

Only a few counts were recorded for this clonotype. This chain links TRBV28 with TRBJ2-1; either TRBD1 or TRBD2 may fit D (5 bases each). The CDR3 spans 15 residues. The germline gives CDR1 MDHEN, CDR2 SYDVKM. With 6 bases removed from V and 2 bases from J, the gap between germline ends came to 14 bases. The CDR3 protein is CASSPGTFTYNEQFF. CDR3 coding DNA: TGTGCCAGCAGCCCTGGGACGTTTACCTACAATGAGCAGTTCTTC. Combining the CDR3 with reference TRBV28 and TRBJ2-1 gives the whole variable domain DVKVTQSSRYLVKRTGEKVFLECVQDMDHENMFWYRQDPGLGLRLIYFSYDVKMKEKGDIPEGYSVSREKKERFSLILESASTNQTSMYLCASSPGTFTYNEQFFGPGTRLTVL.

In regard to this clonotype: A far larger clone is one nucleotide away, so this likely arose from a read error. The chain joins TRBV19 to TRBJ2-7; a weak D match, TRBD2 (5 bases). The V gene's germline CDR1 is LNHDA and CDR2 SQIVND (reference sequence). V lost 8 bases and J 7 bases, leaving 15 bases between the germline ends. This CDR3 region has 12 residues. CDR3 sequence: CASSSSYNEQYF. CDR3 DNA: TGTGCCAGTTCTAGCTCCTACAATGAGCAGTACTTC.

This clonotype was detected a few times. The chain uses TRBV19 and TRBJ2-1; D remains ambiguous. The CDR3 consists of 13 residues. Germline-derived CDR1 and CDR2 are LNHDA and SQIVND (reference sequence). V was shortened by 6 bases and J by 3 bases, with 9 bases between the two germline ends. CDR3 region: CASRFGFYNEQFF. In nucleotides, the CDR3 is TGTGCCAGTAGGTTCGGATTCTACAATGAGCAGTTCTTC.

The chain employs TRBV10-3 and TRBJ2-6; D perhaps matches TRBD2 (6 bases). Trimming stripped 8 bases from V and 4 bases from J, with 24 bases between. This CDR3 has 18 amino acids. Germline-derived CDR1 and CDR2 are ENHRY and SYGVKD. The CDR3, as DNA: TGTGCCATCGGACCGGGACTCGACGTGGTATCCGGGGCCAACGTCCTGACTTTC. Its protein is CAIGPGLDVVSGANVLTF.

This clonotype was seen more than once but under ten times. One end of the junction fails to match germline, which may point to a read error. V and J are TRBV4-1 and TRBJ1-5, with D possibly being TRBD1 (5 bases). Germline-derived CDR1 and CDR2 are MGHRA and YSYEKL. CDR3 size: 15 residues. CDR3 nucleotides: TGCGCCAGCGGCCAAGGGGATTATAGCAATCAGCCCCAGCATTTT. This gives the protein CASGQGDYSNQPQHF.

By share, this clonotype counts as medium-sized. DNA for the CDR3: TGTGCCACCAGTGCGGGAACTGGATACGAGCAGTACTTC. Translation gives CATSAGTGYEQYF. The V call is TRBV24-1, the J call TRBJ2-7, with D tentatively TRBD2 (5 bases). Germline loops: CDR1 KGHDR, CDR2 SFDVKD. CDR3 length equals 13 residues. Trimming took 5 bases from V and 4 from J, leaving 11 bases between them.

This clonotype is judged medium-sized. The chain has TRBV29-1 and TRBJ1-2; maybe TRBD1 (5 bases). Germline CDR1 and CDR2: SQVTM and ANQGSEA. Trimming pared 3 bases from V and 0 bases from J, leaving 11 bases between. The CDR3 sequence is 14 residues long. CDR3 amino acids: CSVDWQGPNYGYTF. The CDR3 nucleotides are TGCAGCGTTGATTGGCAGGGCCCTAACTATGGCTACACCTTC.

Judged by abundance, this clonotype is medium-sized. V is TRBV28 and J is TRBJ1-4; D might be TRBD1 (5 bases). Germline V gene data show CDR1 as MDHEN and CDR2 as SYDVKM. V lost 4 bases and J 6 bases, leaving 15 bases between the germline ends. This CDR3 has 15 residues. This CDR3 is CASSYAEGRDEKLFF. In DNA, the CDR3 is TGTGCCAGCAGTTATGCTGAGGGGCGGGATGAAAAACTGTTTTTT.

By frequency in the sample, this clonotype is medium-sized (0.01 to 0.1%). The CDR3 sequence: CASSQDRREAFF. DNA for the CDR3: TGTGCCAGCAGCCAAGATCGGCGTGAAGCTTTCTTT. This rearrangement joins TRBV3-1 to TRBJ1-1; the D is unclear. CDR1 is LGHDT and CDR2 is YNNKEL in the germline V gene (reference sequence). V dropped 0 bases and J dropped 7 bases, with 6 bases sitting between them. This CDR3 contains 12 residues.

This clonotype was seen more than once but under ten times. This sequence joins TRBV19 and TRBJ2-5; D may be TRBD1 (6 bases). Germline assignment: CDR1 LNHDA and CDR2 SQIVND (reference sequence). The CDR3 has 14 residues. Trimming cost V 8 bases and J 5 bases, with 18 bases left between them. The CDR3 loop is CASGGADLLETQYF. The CDR3 DNA follows: TGTGCCAGTGGGGGCGCGGATCTGTTGGAGACCCAGTACTTC.

By share, this clonotype ranks as medium-sized (0.01 to 0.1%). The gene calls are TRBV29-1 and TRBJ2-1; TRBD1 is a possible D gene (6 bases). Trimming cost V 0 bases and J 0 bases, with 15 bases left between them. CDR3 size: 17 residues. From germline, CDR1 is SQVTM and CDR2 ANQGSEA. This chain's CDR3 is CSVEEIDRTISYNEQFF. The CDR3 nucleotides are TGCAGCGTTGAAGAGATAGACAGGACCATCTCCTACAATGAGCAGTTCTTC.

Remarks on this clonotype: With a much larger clone just one base away, this may be a read error. CDR3 region: CASSSTTGLYEQYF. CDR3 sequence (DNA): TGTGCCAGCAGTTCCACGACAGGGCTCTACGAGCAGTACTTC. This chain uses TRBV28 with TRBJ2-7; 7 bases match TRBD1. V lost 4 bases, J lost 3 bases, and 6 bases stayed unmatched. Germline loops: CDR1 MDHEN, CDR2 SYDVKM. This CDR3 contains 14 residues.

By its share, this clonotype is medium-sized. The chain carries TRBV5-4 and TRBJ2-2; maybe TRBD2 (5 bases). The CDR3 consists of 16 residues. The V end lost 4 bases, the J end lost 1 base, and 14 bases lay between the germline ends. CDR1 and CDR2 (germline): SGHNT, YYREEE (reference sequence). CDR3 nucleotide sequence: TGTGCCAGCAGCCCGGGGTTGTCTTTGAACACCGGGGAGCTGTTTTTT. Its translation: CASSPGLSLNTGELFF.